This TCR beta chain appears in the sequencing data of a study of blood T cell repertoires in COVID-19. Overall study: Spain, Italy and the United States supplied samples that represented acute and convalescent COVID-19.

Clones were read by immunoSEQ multiplex PCR, and TCRdb kept only the in-frame ones, dropping some. Among about 230,000 clones listed, about 80% were seen once. With 4 bases removed from V and 4 bases from J, the gap between germline ends came to 20 bases. CDR3 size: 16 residues. Germline V CDR1 and CDR2: SGHRS, YFSETQ. The chain links TRBV5-1 to TRBJ1-1, with D perhaps matching TRBD1 (5 bases). The specimen was peripheral blood. This clonotype originated in a woman aged 45-65 years with acute or convalescent COVID-19. Here the CDR3 reads CASSPVGGRSGTEAFF. CDR3 coding DNA: TGCGCCAGCAGCCCGGTCGGGGGACGGAGCGGCACTGAAGCTTTCTTT.